This TCR beta chain was identified during a study of beta chain features in type 1 diabetes. Turning to the study itself: The number of sorted cells examined across all samples was approximately 110,000,000. Whole-study results and caveats: Moderate yet significant TCRB CDR3 shortening was seen in Type 1 diabetes patients in all four CD4+ subsets.

The entirety of the isolated RNA underwent reverse transcription, so expressed TCRB transcripts were sequenced. TCRdb's table, derived via immunoSEQ multiplex PCR, lists solely in-frame clones and lacks some. The data show 120,000 to 150,000 clones, about 12% seen once. Germline V CDR1 and CDR2: SGHDN, FVKESK. The CDR3 totals 12 residues. V was trimmed by 4 bases and J by 7 bases, leaving 11 bases between them. Points on this clone: Its antigen is not identified.

The sequencing sample was made of central memory CD4+ T cells from blood. The TCR originated in a man in his late teens or twenties with type 1 diabetes. The rearrangement uses TRBV14 and TRBJ2-7; possibly TRBD1 for D (5 bases). The CDR3 nucleotides are TGTGCCAGCAGCCTTTTGAAGGGGGAGCAGTACTTC. Residues: CASSLLKGEQYF.